This T cell receptor (beta chain) was observed in a study of T cells in women clearing cervical HPV infection. Findings and limits, study-wide: Cases carried less TRBV6-7 than controls: roughly 0.11% versus 0.16%.

About this clone itself: Its target is not known. The read falls 3 residues short of the CDR3 end, and the missing part is taken from the germline J gene.

The repertoire was sequenced with immunoSEQ multiplex PCR; TCRdb's copy has only in-frame clones and lacks some. The sample includes 36,000 or so clones. Trimming shortened V by 0 bases and J by 5 bases, and 17 bases separated the two germline ends. Germline V gene sequence: CDR1 DFQATT, CDR2 SNEGSKA (reference sequence). This CDR3 is 15 amino acids long. The chain carries TRBV20-1 and TRBJ2-7; no definite D call. The sequence derives from a woman between 18 and 75 years old with a cervical HPV16 infection that either progressed to CIN3+ or cleared (not recorded which). Sequenced input: blood buffy coat. CDR3 residues: CSARDHKGPGDEQYF. The sequenced part of the CDR3 DNA is TGCAGTGCTAGAGACCACAAGGGTCCCGGCGACGAG.